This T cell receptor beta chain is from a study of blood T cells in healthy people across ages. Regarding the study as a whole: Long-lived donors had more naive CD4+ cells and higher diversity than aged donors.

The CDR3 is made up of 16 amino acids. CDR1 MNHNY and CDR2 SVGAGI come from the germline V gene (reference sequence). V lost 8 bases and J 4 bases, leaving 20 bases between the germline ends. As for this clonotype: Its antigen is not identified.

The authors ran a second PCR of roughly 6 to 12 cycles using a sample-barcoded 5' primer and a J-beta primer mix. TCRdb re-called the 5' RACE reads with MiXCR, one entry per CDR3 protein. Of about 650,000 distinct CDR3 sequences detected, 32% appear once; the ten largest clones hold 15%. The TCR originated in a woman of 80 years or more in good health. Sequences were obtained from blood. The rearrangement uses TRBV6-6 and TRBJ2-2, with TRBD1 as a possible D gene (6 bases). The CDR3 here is CASFQRVRGATGELFF. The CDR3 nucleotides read TGTGCCAGCTTCCAAAGGGTCAGGGGTGCCACCGGGGAGCTGTTTTTT.